The next 21 T cell receptor beta chains were all read from a single sample in a study of blood T cell repertoires in COVID-19. Clones were read by immunoSEQ multiplex PCR, and TCRdb kept only the in-frame ones, dropping some. The sample records 120,000 or so clones, about 80% being singletons. Sequencing was performed on peripheral blood. The receptors originated from a human donor in a cohort sampled during active COVID-19.

This clone was observed a handful of times. The V gene is TRBV6-2 or TRBV6-3, the J gene TRBJ2-2; TRBD1 matches 9 bases. The germline V gene encodes CDR1 MNHEY and CDR2 SVGEGT. J gave up 2 bases and V 5 bases, and 3 bases lay outside the gene matches. The CDR3 contains 15 residues. CDR3 nucleotide sequence: TGTGCCAGCAGTCAGGGACAGGGTAACACCGGGGAGCTGTTTTTT. Protein sequence: CASSQGQGNTGELFF.

CDR3 in amino acids: CASSLVQGNEQFF. Here the CDR3 DNA reads TGTGCCAGCAGCTTGGTGCAGGGCAATGAGCAGTTCTTC. The chain recombines TRBV5-4 with TRBJ2-1, with D perhaps matching TRBD1 (5 bases). Germline V gene data show CDR1 as SGHNT and CDR2 as YYREEE (reference sequence). This CDR3 region has 13 residues. The germline V and J ends were trimmed by 0 bases and 6 bases, with 7 bases remaining between them.

The chain recombines TRBV7-8 with TRBJ1-3, with D tentatively TRBD1 (5 bases). CDR3 length equals 15 residues. Trimming shortened V by 6 bases and J by 0 bases, and 12 bases separated the two germline ends. Germline CDR1 reads SGHVS; CDR2 reads FQNEAQ. The CDR3 nucleotides read TGTGCCAGCAGTCATGGGGCAGTCTCTGGAAACACCATATATTTT. Its translation: CASSHGAVSGNTIYF. Combining the CDR3 with reference TRBV7-8 and TRBJ1-3 gives the whole variable domain GAGVSQSPRYKVAKRGQDVALRCDPISGHVSLFWYQQALGQGPEFLTYFQNEAQLDKSGLPSDRFFAERPEGSVSTLKIQRTQQEDSAVYLCASSHGAVSGNTIYFGEGSWLTVV.

The J gene is TRBJ1-6, the V gene TRBV7-2, with D possibly TRBD1 on 5 matching bases. From germline, CDR1 is SGHTA and CDR2 FQGNSA. The germline V and J ends were trimmed by 3 bases and 4 bases, with 7 bases remaining between them. The CDR3 length is 14 residues. The CDR3 reads CASSLAGYNSPLHF. For the CDR3, the DNA is TGTGCCAGCAGCTTGGCAGGGTATAATTCACCCCTCCACTTT.

The chain joins TRBV6-5 to TRBJ1-5; no clear D. V lost 4 bases and J 8 bases, leaving 12 bases between the germline ends. Germline CDR1 and CDR2: MNHEY and SVGAGI. The CDR3 is 13 amino acids. CDR3 bases: TGTGCCAGCAGTTCCTTCTCGAGAGAGCCCCAGCATTTT. As protein: CASSSFSREPQHF.

The rearrangement joins TRBV28 to TRBJ2-6, with unresolved D. CDR3 length equals 15 residues. CDR1 and CDR2 from the germline V gene are MDHEN and SYDVKM. With 1 base removed from V and 0 bases from J, the gap between germline ends came to 4 bases. In DNA form, the CDR3 reads TGTGCCAGCAGTTTATCCCGCTCTGGGGCCAACGTCCTGACTTTC. Its protein is CASSLSRSGANVLTF.

The V call is TRBV7-6, the J call TRBJ2-1; 7 bases fit TRBD2. The length of the CDR3 is 15 residues. The V gene end was trimmed by 5 bases and the J gene end by 7 bases; junction bases not matched to a gene: 11. CDR1 SGHVS and CDR2 FNYEAQ come from the germline V gene. The CDR3 nucleotides are TGTGCCAGCAGCCATGGGGCGGGAGCGAAGAATGAGCAGTTCTTC. Translating gives CASSHGAGAKNEQFF.

V usage is TRBV5-4 and J usage is TRBJ2-1; 14 bases line up with TRBD2. This CDR3 region has 16 residues. Germline lookup yields CDR1 SGHNT and CDR2 YYREEE (reference sequence). V was pared by 4 bases and J by 4 bases, with 4 bases of the junction left unmatched. CDR3 nucleotides: TGTGCCAGCAGCCCGGGACTAGCGGGAGCGTACAATGAGCAGTTCTTC. Protein product: CASSPGLAGAYNEQFF.

The chain employs TRBV7-2 and TRBJ2-3, with D unresolved. The CDR3 sequence is 13 residues long. V was pared by 3 bases and J by 0 bases, with 4 bases between. CDR1 and CDR2 from the germline V gene are SGHTA and FQGNSA. CDR3 amino acids: CASSFQSTDTQYF. The CDR3 DNA sequence: TGTGCCAGCAGCTTCCAAAGCACAGATACGCAGTATTTT.

The table lists this clone with a count of one. The gene calls are TRBV6-2 or TRBV6-3 and TRBJ1-5; no clear D gene. Germline-derived CDR1 and CDR2 are MNHEY and SVGEGT. This CDR3 comprises 13 residues. The germline V and J ends were trimmed by 4 bases and 3 bases, with 7 bases remaining between them. The CDR3, as DNA: TGTGCCAGCAGTTCCCCAAACAATCAGCCCCAGCATTTT. The encoded protein is CASSSPNNQPQHF.

This clone is a singleton in its sample. The chain recombines TRBV11-2 with TRBJ2-1; 12 bases fit TRBD2. There are 15 residues in the CDR3. J lost 4 bases, V lost 11 bases, and 9 bases had no gene match. Per germline, CDR1 SGHAT and CDR2 FQNNGV. CDR3: CASHWTSGVYNEQFF. DNA of the CDR3: TGTGCCTCTCACTGGACTAGCGGGGTTTACAATGAGCAGTTCTTC. Looking up the rest from reference TRBV11-2 and TRBJ2-1 gives the full variable domain: EAGVAQSPRYKIIEKRQSVAFWCNPISGHATLYWYQQILGQGPKLLIQFQNNGVVDDSQLPKDRFSAERLKGVDSTLKIQPAKLEDSAVYLCASHWTSGVYNEQFFGPGTRLTVL.

The rearrangement uses TRBV5-5 and TRBJ1-1, with TRBD1 identical over 9 bases. There are 16 residues in the CDR3. CDR1 and CDR2 (germline): SGHKS, YYEKEE (reference sequence). With 0 bases clipped from V and 4 bases from J, the junction kept 7 bases outside the gene matches. The CDR3 region has the DNA TGTGCCAGCAGCTTGGTAACAGGGGGCGCGGCCACTGAAGCTTTCTTT. The encoded protein is CASSLVTGGAATEAFF.

The chain combines TRBV5-1 with TRBJ2-1, with TRBD1 identical over 9 bases. CDR1 and CDR2 (germline): SGHRS, YFSETQ. With V trimmed by 4 bases and J by 7 bases, 9 bases remained unmatched. The CDR3 has 15 residues. CDR3 residues: CASSPGQGMGNEQFF. The CDR3 DNA reads TGCGCCAGCAGCCCTGGACAGGGGATGGGGAATGAGCAGTTCTTC.

The chain couples TRBV7-9 to TRBJ1-1; D not certain. Germline-derived CDR1 and CDR2 are SEHNR and FQNEAQ (reference sequence). The CDR3 length is 12 residues. Trimming left V 7 bases short and J 1 base short, with 7 bases between. CDR3 DNA sequence: TGTGCCAGCACCAGTCGGAACACTGAAGCTTTCTTT. Protein: CASTSRNTEAFF.

V is TRBV5-4 and J is TRBJ2-7, with 9 bases lining up with TRBD2. This CDR3 is built from 15 residues. The trim removed 3 bases at V and 3 bases at J, leaving 7 bases unmatched. Germline CDR1 and CDR2: SGHNT and YYREEE (reference sequence). The CDR3 DNA follows: TGTGCCAGCAGCTCCAAGACGACTAGCGGCTACGAGCAGTACTTC. Translated, it gives CASSSKTTSGYEQYF.

V gene TRBV7-2 combines with J gene TRBJ2-1, with TRBD2 matching over 10 bases. This CDR3 comprises 15 residues. Germline loops: CDR1 SGHTA, CDR2 FQGNSA. Trimming cost V 4 bases and J 3 bases; bases outside gene matches: 3. The CDR3 sequence is CASSSPSGGYNEQFF. CDR3 nucleotide sequence: TGTGCCAGCAGCTCTCCTAGCGGGGGCTACAATGAGCAGTTCTTC.

The chain carries TRBV3-1 (or the pseudogene TRBV3-2) and TRBJ2-5, with 9 bases identical to TRBD2. The CDR3 runs 15 residues. After removal of 5 bases from V and 4 bases from J, the junction contained 8 bases not matched to a gene. Germline V gives CDR1 LGHDT, CDR2 YNNKEL (reference sequence). In DNA, the CDR3 is TGTGCCAGCAGCTACCTTAGCGGGAGTGGAGAGACCCAGTACTTC. Translated: CASSYLSGSGETQYF.

This clone was seen a few times. V usage is TRBV6-6 and J usage is TRBJ1-2; D call uncertain. The V gene's germline CDR1 is MNHNY and CDR2 SVGAGI (reference sequence). Trimming left V 5 bases short and J 8 bases short, with 15 bases between. The CDR3 sequence is 13 residues long. The DNA of the CDR3 is TGTGCCAGCAGTCCCGGGTGGAATTACGGCTACACCTTC. It is translated as CASSPGWNYGYTF.

The DNA for the CDR3 is TGCGCCAGCGGTGGGGGGGCATACGGCTACACCTTC. It is translated as CASGGGAYGYTF. The gene calls are TRBV4-3 and TRBJ1-2, with D maybe TRBD1 (6 bases). Per the germline V gene, CDR1 is LGHNA and CDR2 is YSLEER. The CDR3 runs 12 residues. V gave up 8 bases and J gave up 8 bases, with 15 bases separating them.

V and J are TRBV6-1 and TRBJ1-1, with D unresolved. The CDR3 consists of 13 residues. Germline V gene lookup returns CDR1 MNHNS and CDR2 SASEGT. The V and J ends lost 0 bases and 3 bases respectively, with 5 bases between them. This CDR3 is CASSEAYYTEAFF. The DNA of the CDR3 is TGTGCCAGCAGTGAAGCCTACTACACTGAAGCTTTCTTT.

The genes are TRBV7-3 and TRBJ1-6; D unclear. CDR1 is SGHTA, CDR2 FQGTGA, per germline. V lost 5 bases to trimming and J lost 7 bases, with 12 bases between them. This CDR3 comprises 14 residues. The CDR3 reads CASSRSGRNSPLHF. In nucleotides, the CDR3 is TGTGCCAGCAGCAGAAGTGGCAGGAATTCACCCCTCCACTTT.